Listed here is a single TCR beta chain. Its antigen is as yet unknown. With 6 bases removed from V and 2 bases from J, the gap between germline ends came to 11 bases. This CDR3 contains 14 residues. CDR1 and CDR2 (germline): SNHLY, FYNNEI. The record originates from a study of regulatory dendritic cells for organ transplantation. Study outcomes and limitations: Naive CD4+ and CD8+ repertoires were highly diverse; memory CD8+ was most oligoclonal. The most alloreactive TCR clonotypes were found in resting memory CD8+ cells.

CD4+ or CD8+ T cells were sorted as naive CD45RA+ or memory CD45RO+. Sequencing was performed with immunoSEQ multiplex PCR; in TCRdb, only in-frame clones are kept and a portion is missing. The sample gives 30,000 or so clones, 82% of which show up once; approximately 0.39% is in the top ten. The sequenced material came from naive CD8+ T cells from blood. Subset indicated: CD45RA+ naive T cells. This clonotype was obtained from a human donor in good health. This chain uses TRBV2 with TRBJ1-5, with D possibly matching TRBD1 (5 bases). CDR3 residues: CASSPGGGNQPQHF. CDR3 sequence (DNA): TGTGCCAGCAGCCCGGGAGGGGGCAATCAGCCCCAGCATTTT.